These T cell receptor beta chains were read from a single sample in a study of blood T cells in healthy people across ages. MiXCR, run by TCRdb on the 5' RACE reads, gives a single entry per CDR3 protein. Of hundreds of thousands of distinct CDR3 sequences listed, around 43% were seen once; the top ten hold about 30%. The sequenced sample consisted of blood. Every receptor here comes from an elderly man in good health. Each CDR3 is given with its conserved first and last residue. Each record gives: V gene, D gene, J gene, CDR3 length, clone size, CDR3 DNA, CDR3 protein. The D gene is left open where the match is weak. The size entry is marked missing in some rows and otherwise reads once, few, many or a size class.

>TRBV5-1|-|TRBJ2-7|15|-
TGCGCCAGCAGCTTGGAAGCGGGCTCCCCCTACGAGCAGTACTTC
CASSLEAGSPYEQYF
>TRBV20-1|TRBD2|TRBJ2-7|15|many
TGCAGTGCAGAGGTGCCCAGCGGGGGAACCTACGAGCAGTACTTC
CSAEVPSGGTYEQYF
>TRBV6-5|TRBD2|TRBJ2-1|15|-
TGTGCCAGCAGTTCCCTAGCGGGAGTGGTCAATGAGCAGTTCTTC
CASSSLAGVVNEQFF
>TRBV28|TRBD2|TRBJ2-1|15|-
TGTGCCAGCAGTCCTGGACTAGCGGGATCGGGTGAGCAGTTCTTC
CASSPGLAGSGEQFF
>TRBV7-2|-|TRBJ2-1|13|few
TGTGCCAGCAGCTTAGAACAGAGGAGGGAGCAGTTCTTC
CASSLEQRREQFF
>TRBV7-9|TRBD1|TRBJ1-2|14|-
TGTGCCAGCAGCCCGGGGACAGCTTTCTGTGGCTACACCTTC
CASSPGTAFCGYTF
>TRBV20-1|TRBD2|TRBJ2-5|15|-
TGCAGTGCTAGAGATCGGACTGGCGGGAGAAAGACCCAGTACTTC
CSARDRTGGRKTQYF
>TRBV18|-|TRBJ1-1|15|-
TGTGCCAGCTCACCACTGGACAGTATGAACACTGAAGCTTTCTTT
CASSPLDSMNTEAFF
>TRBV24-1|TRBD1|TRBJ2-1|16|-
TGTGCCACCAGTGACAATCAGGGGGCGTTGGGCAATGAGCAGTTCTTC
CATSDNQGALGNEQFF
>TRBV7-8|TRBD2|TRBJ2-5|16|few
TGTGCCAGCAGCTTAGCGCTGGCAGGGAGGGGAGAGACCCAGTACTTC
CASSLALAGRGETQYF
>TRBV20-1|-|TRBJ2-1|13|-
TGCAGTGCTAGCGGGGGAATCTACAATGAGCAGTTCTTC
CSASGGIYNEQFF
>TRBV28|-|TRBJ1-4|16|few
TGTGCCAGCGGTTCCCCGGGCGGCGCAACTAATGAAAAACTGTTTTTT
CASGSPGGATNEKLFF
>TRBV5-1|-|TRBJ2-1|15|-
TGCGCCAGCAGCTTAGCAGGTAGTTTCTACAATGAGCAGTTCTTC
CASSLAGSFYNEQFF
>TRBV24-1|-|TRBJ2-7|16|many
TGTGCCTCAGCGGATGGGAGCGGTTATTTCGTCTACGAGCAGTACTTC
CASADGSGYFVYEQYF
>TRBV5-5|TRBD1|TRBJ2-7|12|few
TGTGCCAGCAGCCGACAGGGCCACGAGCAGTACTTC
CASSRQGHEQYF